This T cell receptor beta chain appears in the sequencing data of a study of blood T cell repertoires in COVID-19. Study overall: Samples of COVID-19 (acute and convalescent) were obtained from the United States, Italy and Spain. Sample material is recorded as cDNA or gDNA derived from T cells, B-cell-depleted T cells, or PBMCs.

The CDR3 totals 13 residues. Germline assignment: CDR1 SNHLY and CDR2 FYNNEI. V dropped 6 bases and J dropped 6; count of bases not matched to a gene: 6. Original processing methods: Amplification from reference gene primers served as the basis for estimated nucleated cell counts. Assay: immunoSEQ multiplex PCR; the TCRdb copy retains only in-frame clones and omits some. D and trimming were read from the DNA, whereas the V and J calls and clone size are those reported in that table. Among approximately 88,000 clones, 87% were seen once, and the ten largest hold roughly 15%. Sequenced material: peripheral blood. This chain joins TRBV2 and TRBJ2-7; 9 positions agree with TRBD1. The TCR originated in a male donor with acute or convalescent COVID-19. CDR3 protein: CASRGTGNGEQYF. The CDR3 coding sequence is TGTGCCAGCAGAGGGACAGGGAACGGCGAGCAGTACTTC.